The source of this TCR beta chain is a study of T cell responses to AZD1222 COVID-19 vaccine. Points from the study as a whole: The study reported that nearly half of spike-specific TCRs target unmutated variant regions. The donor cohort was predominantly white British with a female majority, and clonal diversity may have been underestimated.

About this clone: What it binds is not known.

Sequencing used immunoSEQ multiplex PCR; TCRdb keeps in-frame clones, though not all of them. The sample lists approximately 150,000 clones, about 90% seen once, with roughly 4.3% in the top ten. V lost 6 bases and J lost 1, with 13 bases in between. Germline V gene lookup returns CDR1 MNHEY and CDR2 SVGAGI. This CDR3 has 14 residues. This rearrangement joins TRBV6-5 to TRBJ2-7; D is unclear. The sample consisted of peripheral blood, taken on day 0 of MenACWY control vaccination. This receptor was identified in an adult in good health. This CDR3 is CASSRFWESYEQYF. CDR3 sequence (DNA): TGTGCCAGCAGCAGGTTTTGGGAATCCTACGAGCAGTACTTC.